What follows are 29 T cell receptor beta chains derived from one specimen sequenced in a study of breast tumors, draining lymph nodes, adjacent tissues. Breast cancer patients provided tissue from their axillary draining lymph nodes. TCRdb recomputed calls from the multiplex PCR reads with MiXCR, one row per CDR3 protein. The data show about 130,000 distinct CDR3 sequences, with 15% to 20% seen just once and approximately 3.5% held by the top ten. Sequenced sample: axillary lymph node tissue. These receptors all stem from a female donor with breast cancer. Some clones in this sample may be carry-over from other donors' samples.

This clonotype was seen repeatedly, ten times or more. The chain couples TRBV6-5 to TRBJ1-6; D is possibly TRBD1 (6 bases). The germline CDR1 and CDR2 sequences are MNHEY and SVGAGI. Trimming took 7 bases from V and 1 from J, leaving 17 bases between them. This CDR3 spans 17 amino acids. CDR3 DNA sequence: TGTGCCAGCAACAGACGGGGGCAGGGGTCCTATAATTCACCCCTCCACTTT. Residues: CASNRRGQGSYNSPLHF.

This clonotype has a count of ten or more. The CDR3, as DNA: TGTGCCAGCAGTGATTGGGGGACAGATACGCAGTATTTT. Translating it yields CASSDWGTDTQYF. This chain connects TRBV6-1 to TRBJ2-3; D may be TRBD1 or TRBD2 (5 bases each). The CDR3 covers 13 residues. V was clipped by 3 bases and J by 3 bases, with 7 bases between them. Germline CDR1 and CDR2: MNHNS and SASEGT.

This clonotype was detected ten times or more. The chain has TRBV18 and TRBJ1-4; 8 bases fit TRBD1. CDR3 length: 15 amino acids. V shed 4 bases, J shed 6 bases, and the junction held 7 bases outside the gene matches. Germline-derived CDR1 and CDR2 are KGHSH and LQKENI. CDR3 sequence (DNA): TGTGCCAGCTCACTCGGACAGGGCGGTGATGAAAAACTGTTTTTT. Its protein is CASSLGQGGDEKLFF.

There are many counts of this clonotype. This chain links TRBV7-9 with TRBJ2-7; 9 bases match TRBD1. Germline lookup yields CDR1 SEHNR and CDR2 FQNEAQ (reference sequence). With V trimmed by 8 bases and J by 6 bases, 14 bases remained unmatched. This CDR3 has 15 amino acids. CDR3 in amino acids: CASRKSGTGPSEQYF. Written as DNA, the CDR3 is TGTGCCAGCCGAAAATCCGGGACAGGGCCATCCGAGCAGTACTTC. The whole variable domain, remainder taken from reference TRBV7-9 and TRBJ2-7, is DTGVSQNPRHKITKRGQNVTFRCDPISEHNRLYWYRQTLGQGPEFLTYFQNEAQLEKSRLLSDRFSAERPKGSFSTLEIQRTEQGDSAMYLCASRKSGTGPSEQYFGPGTRLTVT.

This clonotype was recorded many times. This rearrangement joins TRBV19 to TRBJ1-3, with unresolved D. This CDR3 is 14 amino acids long. V was trimmed by 3 bases and J by 1 base, leaving 7 bases between them. Per germline, CDR1 LNHDA and CDR2 SQIVND (reference sequence). The CDR3 DNA follows: TGTGCCAGTAGTATTGCTGGGTCTGGAAACACCATATATTTT. The encoded protein is CASSIAGSGNTIYF.

This clonotype has a count of ten or more. This chain uses TRBV6-5 with TRBJ2-3, with 12 bases matching TRBD2. Germline-derived CDR1 and CDR2 are MNHEY and SVGAGI. The CDR3 runs to 14 residues. The trim removed 2 bases at V and 7 bases at J, leaving 1 base unmatched. The CDR3, as DNA: TGTGCCAGCAGTTACACTAGCGGGAGGTATACGCAGTATTTT. Residues: CASSYTSGRYTQYF.

The table lists this clonotype with many counts. V gene TRBV5-4 combines with J gene TRBJ2-7, with 10 bases identical to TRBD1. Germline CDR1 and CDR2: SGHNT and YYREEE (reference sequence). CDR3 length: 15 residues. V trimming: 0 bases; J trimming: 0 bases; junction bases outside the gene matches: 0. The chain's CDR3 is CASSLGQGASYEQYF. The DNA of the CDR3 is TGTGCCAGCAGCTTGGGACAGGGGGCCTCCTACGAGCAGTACTTC.

This clonotype was detected many times. The chain employs TRBV9 and TRBJ2-1; 7 positions agree with TRBD1. The germline V gene has CDR1 SGDLS and CDR2 YYNGEE. The CDR3 sequence is 16 residues long. The junction had 10 bases not matched to a gene; V was cut back by 3 bases and J by 4 bases. The CDR3 DNA is TGTGCCAGCAGCGCCCGAGGGGGCGAGCCTTACAATGAGCAGTTCTTC. It is translated as CASSARGGEPYNEQFF.

This clonotype was observed many times. CDR3 coding DNA: TGTGCCACCTACAGGGACAGACCCAAACCAGCATACGAGCAGTACTTC. It is translated as CATYRDRPKPAYEQYF. The rearrangement joins TRBV24-1 to TRBJ2-7, with 7 nucleotides matching TRBD1. The length of the CDR3 is 16 residues. Germline loops: CDR1 KGHDR, CDR2 SFDVKD. V was pared by 9 bases and J by 4 bases, with 17 bases of the junction left unmatched.

Comments on this clonotype: A much larger clone lies a single base off, so this may be a read error. The J gene is TRBJ2-7, the V gene TRBV18, with 7 positions matching TRBD1. J lost 2 bases, V lost 6 bases, and 7 bases had no gene match. This CDR3 region has 14 residues. Germline CDR1 KGHSH, CDR2 LQKENI. CDR3 DNA sequence: TGTGCCAGCTCCCCGACAGGGTTCGCCTACGAGCAGTACTTC. Its protein is CASSPTGFAYEQYF. The full variable domain, rest sourced from reference TRBV18 and TRBJ2-7, is NAGVMQNPRHLVRRRGQEARLRCSPMKGHSHVYWYRQLPEEGLKFMVYLQKENIIDESGMPKERFSAEFPKEGPSILRIQQVVRGDSAAYFCASSPTGFAYEQYFGPGTRLTVT.

This clonotype was counted at least ten times. This chain links TRBV2 with TRBJ2-5; 13 positions agree with TRBD2. The V and J ends lost 6 bases and 2 bases, in that order; junction bases with no gene match: 3. Looked up from germline, CDR1 is SNHLY and CDR2 is FYNNEI. The CDR3 has 15 residues. DNA of the CDR3: TGTGCCAGCAGGGGACTAGCGGGGTGGCAAGAGACCCAGTACTTC. Protein sequence: CASRGLAGWQETQYF.

This clonotype was recorded many times. The rearrangement uses TRBV2 and TRBJ2-1; a possible D gene is TRBD2 (6 bases). Germline lookup yields CDR1 SNHLY and CDR2 FYNNEI. The CDR3 sequence is 13 residues long. V gave up 8 bases and J gave up 0 bases, with 8 bases separating them. The chain's CDR3 is CASGGDSYNEQFF. In DNA form, the CDR3 reads TGTGCCAGCGGAGGGGACTCCTACAATGAGCAGTTCTTC.

This clonotype was detected ten times or more. The chain couples TRBV15 to TRBJ1-4, with D unresolved. CDR1 LNHNV and CDR2 YYDKDF come from the germline V gene (reference sequence). Trimming stripped 2 bases from V and 10 bases from J, with 17 bases between. The CDR3 is 15 amino acids. The CDR3 coding sequence is TGTGCCACCAGCAGACGGGCTGGAGACCCAGGAAAACTGTTTTTT. Its translation is CATSRRAGDPGKLFF.

This clonotype has a count of ten or more. The gene calls are TRBV24-1 and TRBJ2-1; D remains ambiguous. Between the trimmed V and J ends, which lost 5 bases and 6 bases, there was a span of 4 bases. Germline assignment: CDR1 KGHDR and CDR2 SFDVKD. The CDR3 consists of 11 residues. This chain's CDR3 is CATSGVNEQFF. The CDR3 DNA follows: TGTGCCACCAGTGGTGTCAATGAGCAGTTCTTC.

This clonotype was recorded at least ten times. The J gene is TRBJ2-3, the V gene TRBV29-1; no firm D call. V shed 4 bases and J shed 4 bases, with 15 bases lying between them. The V gene's germline CDR1 is SQVTM and CDR2 ANQGSEA. CDR3 length: 14 amino acids. The CDR3, as DNA: TGCAGCGTTGCCTCACATAACCGACCAGATACGCAGTATTTT. Amino acids: CSVASHNRPDTQYF.

This clonotype came up many times. The chain employs TRBV20-1 and TRBJ2-7; D is perhaps TRBD2 (6 bases). The V and J ends lost 6 bases and 4 bases respectively, with 10 bases between them. Germline CDR1 and CDR2: DFQATT and SNEGSKA (reference sequence). This CDR3 comprises 11 residues. The CDR3 DNA follows: TGCAGTGCCCTAGCGACTTACGAGCAGTACTTC. It encodes CSALATYEQYF.

Comment on this clonotype: No conserved phenylalanine or tryptophan is present at the end of the CDR3, so a read error is the likely explanation. J is TRBJ2-5 and V is TRBV6-5; 7 bases fit TRBD1. Germline V CDR1 and CDR2: MNHEY, SVGAGI. The CDR3 spans 14 residues. In nucleotides, the CDR3 is TGTGCCGGCAGGGGTACGGACAGGAGGGAGACCCAGTACCTC. Its protein is CAGRGTDRRETQYL.

This clonotype showed up many times. The rearrangement joins TRBV6-6 to TRBJ2-5, with D possibly TRBD2 on 6 matching bases. V was trimmed by 6 bases and J by 3 bases, leaving 11 bases between them. The germline CDR1 and CDR2 sequences are MNHNY and SVGAGI (reference sequence). The CDR3 spans 13 residues. The DNA for the CDR3 is TGTGCCAGCAGCTTGACTAGGGAAGAGACCCAGTACTTC. Amino acid sequence: CASSLTREETQYF.

This clonotype has ten or more counts. V and J are TRBV2 and TRBJ2-3, with 8 bases matching TRBD2. Trimming removed 7 bases from V and 4 bases from J; junction bases left unmatched: 13. The CDR3 is 16 residues long. Germline lookup yields CDR1 SNHLY and CDR2 FYNNEI. CDR3 residues: CASIPEAGRVSDTQYF. The CDR3 coding sequence is TGTGCCAGCATTCCAGAGGCCGGGAGGGTCTCAGATACGCAGTATTTT. Supplemented by reference TRBV2 and TRBJ2-3, the full variable domain reads EPEVTQTPSHQVTQMGQEVILRCVPISNHLYFYWYRQILGQKVEFLVSFYNNEISEKSEIFDDQFSVERPDGSNFTLKIRSTKLEDSAMYFCASIPEAGRVSDTQYFGPGTRLTVL.

The V and J genes are TRBV7-3 and TRBJ1-1; perhaps TRBD1 as D (6 bases). Trimming removed 3 bases from V and 5 bases from J, with 10 bases in between. Germline loops: CDR1 SGHTA, CDR2 FQGTGA. The CDR3 spans 13 residues. The CDR3 is CASSLLQGTEAFF. CDR3 nucleotides: TGTGCCAGCAGCTTGTTACAGGGTACTGAAGCTTTCTTT. Filled out from reference TRBV7-3 and TRBJ1-1, the complete variable domain reads GAGVSQTPSNKVTEKGKYVELRCDPISGHTALYWYRQSLGQGPEFLIYFQGTGAADDSGLPNDRFFAVRPEGSVSTLKIQRTERGDSAVYLCASSLLQGTEAFFGQGTRLTVV.

The chain carries TRBV18 and TRBJ2-5; D may be TRBD2 (6 bases). Germline lookup yields CDR1 KGHSH and CDR2 LQKENI. V was clipped by 5 bases and J by 4 bases, with 11 bases between them. The CDR3 length is 13 residues. CDR3 sequence: CASSVSRGETQYF. The CDR3 bases are TGTGCCAGCTCAGTCTCGCGGGGAGAGACCCAGTACTTC.

About this clonotype: This may stem from a read error, because a much larger clone lies one nucleotide away. The chain carries TRBV5-6 and TRBJ2-3; D unresolved. This CDR3 comprises 13 residues. V gave up 1 base and J gave up 6 bases, with 9 bases separating them. Germline loops: CDR1 SGHDT, CDR2 YYEEEE. CDR3 DNA sequence: TGTGCCAGCAGCTTGTCTGCTGGTGATACGCAGTATTTT. It encodes CASSLSAGDTQYF.

The V gene is TRBV20-1, the J gene TRBJ2-4; D remains ambiguous. This CDR3 has 13 amino acids. CDR1 is DFQATT and CDR2 is SNEGSKA in the germline V gene (reference sequence). V lost 6 bases, J lost 8 bases, and 17 bases lay in between. The chain's CDR3 is CSAPDTAGHIQYF. The DNA for the CDR3 is TGCAGTGCCCCTGATACGGCAGGTCACATTCAGTACTTC.

This clonotype was found a few times. The chain joins TRBV28 to TRBJ2-7; 9 positions agree with TRBD1. This CDR3 has 14 amino acids. From germline, CDR1 is MDHEN and CDR2 SYDVKM. V trimming: 5 bases; J trimming: 4 bases; junction bases outside the gene matches: 6. CDR3 nucleotides: TGTGCCAGCAGTCTAATGACAGGGGGGTACGAGCAGTACTTC. This sequence encodes CASSLMTGGYEQYF.

This clonotype showed up many times. For the CDR3, the DNA is TGCAGTGCTAGAGATCTGCCTAGCGGGAGAAAGTTCCGCGAGCAGTACTTC. It specifies CSARDLPSGRKFREQYF. The rearrangement uses TRBV20-1 and TRBJ2-7, with 10 nucleotides matching TRBD2. This CDR3 contains 17 residues. V shed 0 bases, J shed 6 bases, and the junction held 14 bases outside the gene matches. CDR1 is DFQATT and CDR2 is SNEGSKA in the germline V gene (reference sequence).

This clonotype showed up many times. The chain links TRBV20-1 to TRBJ2-7, with TRBD2 identical over 8 bases. The germline CDR1 and CDR2 sequences are DFQATT and SNEGSKA (reference sequence). V was pared by 6 bases and J by 7 bases, with 11 bases of the junction left unmatched. The CDR3 is 13 amino acids. The CDR3 DNA sequence: TGCAGTGCGTGGGGCAGGACTAGCCGAGAGCAGTACTTC. It yields the protein CSAWGRTSREQYF.

This clonotype showed up many times. V usage is TRBV5-1 and J usage is TRBJ2-1, with 10 nucleotides matching TRBD2. Trimming at V came to 1 base and at J to 2 bases, leaving 6 bases not matched to a gene. The CDR3 runs 17 residues. Germline V CDR1 and CDR2: SGHRS, YFSETQ. The CDR3, as DNA: TGCGCCAGCAGCTTGTTAATAGCGGGAGGCACCTACAATGAGCAGTTCTTC. This sequence encodes CASSLLIAGGTYNEQFF. Filled out from reference TRBV5-1 and TRBJ2-1, the complete variable domain reads KAGVTQTPRYLIKTRGQQVTLSCSPISGHRSVSWYQQTPGQGLQFLFEYFSETQRNKGNFPGRFSGRQFSNSRSEMNVSTLELGDSALYLCASSLLIAGGTYNEQFFGPGTRLTVL.

This clonotype was seen repeatedly, ten times or more. The V and J genes are TRBV11-2 and TRBJ2-5; the match to TRBD2 covers 9 bases. After removal of 1 base from V and 4 bases from J, the junction contained 7 bases not matched to a gene. Germline V lookup: CDR1 SGHAT, CDR2 FQNNGV. The CDR3 contains 16 residues. The CDR3 nucleotides are TGTGCCAGCAGCTTAGTAGGGACTAGCCTCCGAGAGACCCAGTACTTC. Translated, it gives CASSLVGTSLRETQYF.

There are many counts of this clonotype. Mismatch with germline at one junction end may stem from a read error. This sequence joins TRBV7-7 and TRBJ2-2; a weak D match, TRBD2 (7 bases). The CDR3 length is 19 residues. Germline V gives CDR1 SSHAT, CDR2 FNYEAQ (reference sequence). The CDR3 sequence is CASSPTTRGGRLTAGELFF. CDR3 nucleotides: TGTGCTAGCAGCCCTACCACTAGGGGGGGTCGATTGACGGCCGGGGAGCTGTTTTTT.